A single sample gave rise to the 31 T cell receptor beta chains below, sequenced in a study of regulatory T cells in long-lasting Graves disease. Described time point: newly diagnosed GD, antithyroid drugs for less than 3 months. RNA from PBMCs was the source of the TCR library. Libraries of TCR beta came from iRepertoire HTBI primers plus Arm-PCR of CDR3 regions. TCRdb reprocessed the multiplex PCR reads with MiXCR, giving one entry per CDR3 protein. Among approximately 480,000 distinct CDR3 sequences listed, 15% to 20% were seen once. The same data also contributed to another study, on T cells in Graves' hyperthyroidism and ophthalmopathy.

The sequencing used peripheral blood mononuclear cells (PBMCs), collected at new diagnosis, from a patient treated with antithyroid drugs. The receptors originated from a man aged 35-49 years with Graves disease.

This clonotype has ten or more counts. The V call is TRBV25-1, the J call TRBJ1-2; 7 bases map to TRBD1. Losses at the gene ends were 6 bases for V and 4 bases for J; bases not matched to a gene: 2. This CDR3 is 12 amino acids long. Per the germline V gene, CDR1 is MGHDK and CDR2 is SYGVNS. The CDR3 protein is CASSRDSYGYTF. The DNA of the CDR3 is TGTGCCAGCAGCAGGGACAGCTATGGCTACACCTTC.

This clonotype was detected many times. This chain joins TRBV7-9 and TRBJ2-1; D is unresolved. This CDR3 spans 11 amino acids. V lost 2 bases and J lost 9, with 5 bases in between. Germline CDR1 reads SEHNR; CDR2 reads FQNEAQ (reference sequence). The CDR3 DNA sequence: TGTGCCAGCAGCTTAAAAAGTGAGCAGTTCTTC. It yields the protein CASSLKSEQFF.

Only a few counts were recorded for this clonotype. For the CDR3, the DNA is TGCAGTGCTACGAGACAGGGACGGTCCGATGGCTACACCTTC. Translation gives CSATRQGRSDGYTF. V gene TRBV20-1 combines with J gene TRBJ1-2; 7 positions agree with TRBD1. This CDR3 region has 14 residues. Unmatched junction bases numbered 11, after V lost 4 bases and J lost 6 bases. From germline, CDR1 is DFQATT and CDR2 SNEGSKA (reference sequence).

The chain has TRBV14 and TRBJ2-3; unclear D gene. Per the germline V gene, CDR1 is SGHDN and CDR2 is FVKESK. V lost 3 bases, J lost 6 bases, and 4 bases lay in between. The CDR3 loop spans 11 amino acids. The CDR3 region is CASSHGDTQYF. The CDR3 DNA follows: TGTGCCAGCAGCCACGGGGATACGCAGTATTTT.

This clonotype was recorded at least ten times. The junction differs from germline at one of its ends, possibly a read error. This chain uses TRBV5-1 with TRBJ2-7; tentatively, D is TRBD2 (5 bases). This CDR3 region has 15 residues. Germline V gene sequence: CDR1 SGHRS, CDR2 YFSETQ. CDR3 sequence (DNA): TGCGCCAGCAGCTTGCGGGGATTTAACTCCAACGAGCAGTACTTC. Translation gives CASSLRGFNSNEQYF. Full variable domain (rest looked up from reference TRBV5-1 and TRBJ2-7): KAGVTQTPRYLIKTRGQQVTLSCSPISGHRSVSWYQQTPGQGLQFLFEYFSETQRNKGNFPGRFSGRQFSNSRSEMNVSTLELGDSALYLCASSLRGFNSNEQYFGPGTRLTVT.

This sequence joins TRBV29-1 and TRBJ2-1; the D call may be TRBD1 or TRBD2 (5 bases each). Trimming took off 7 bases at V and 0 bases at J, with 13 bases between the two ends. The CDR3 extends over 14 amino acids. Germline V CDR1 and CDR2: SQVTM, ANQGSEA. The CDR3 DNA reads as TGCAGCGGCCTTGACAGCGGCTCCTACAATGAGCAGTTCTTC. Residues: CSGLDSGSYNEQFF.

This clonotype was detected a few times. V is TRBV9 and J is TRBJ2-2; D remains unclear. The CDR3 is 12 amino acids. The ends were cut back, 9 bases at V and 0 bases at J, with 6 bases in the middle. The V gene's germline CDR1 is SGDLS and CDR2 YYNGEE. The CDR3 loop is CATRANTGELFF. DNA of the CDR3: TGTGCCACTAGGGCGAACACCGGGGAGCTGTTTTTT.

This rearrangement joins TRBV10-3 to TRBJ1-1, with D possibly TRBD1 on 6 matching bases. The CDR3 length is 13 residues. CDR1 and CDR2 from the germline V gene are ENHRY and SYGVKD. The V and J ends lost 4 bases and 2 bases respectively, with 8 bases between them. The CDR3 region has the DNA TGTGCCATCAGTGGGACAGCAAACACTGAAGCTTTCTTT. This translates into CAISGTANTEAFF.

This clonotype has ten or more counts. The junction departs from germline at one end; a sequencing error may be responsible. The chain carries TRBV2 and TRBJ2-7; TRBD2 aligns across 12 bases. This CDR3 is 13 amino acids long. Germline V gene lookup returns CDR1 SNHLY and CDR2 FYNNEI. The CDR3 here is CASYRGLAGGGHF. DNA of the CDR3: TGTGCCAGTTACAGGGGACTAGCGGGCGGAGGGCACTTC.

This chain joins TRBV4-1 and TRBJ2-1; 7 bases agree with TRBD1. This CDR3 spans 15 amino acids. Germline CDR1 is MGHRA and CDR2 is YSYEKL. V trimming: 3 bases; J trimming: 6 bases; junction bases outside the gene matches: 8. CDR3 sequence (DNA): TGCGCCAGCAGCCACCCCGGGACAGTACTCAATGAGCAGTTCTTC. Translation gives CASSHPGTVLNEQFF.

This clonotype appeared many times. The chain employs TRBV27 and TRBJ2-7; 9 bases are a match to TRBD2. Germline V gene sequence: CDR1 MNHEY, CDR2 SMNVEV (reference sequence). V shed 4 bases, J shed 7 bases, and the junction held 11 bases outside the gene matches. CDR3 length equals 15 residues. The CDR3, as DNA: TGTGCCAGCAGTTGGTCGGCCAGCGGGAGGAGTGAGCAGTACTTC. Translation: CASSWSASGRSEQYF.

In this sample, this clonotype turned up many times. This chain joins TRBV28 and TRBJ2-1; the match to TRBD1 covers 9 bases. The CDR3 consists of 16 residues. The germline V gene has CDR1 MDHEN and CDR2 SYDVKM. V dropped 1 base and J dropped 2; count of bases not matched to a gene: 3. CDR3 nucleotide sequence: TGTGCCAGCAGTTTATCAGGACAGGGGACCTACAATGAGCAGTTCTTC. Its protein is CASSLSGQGTYNEQFF.

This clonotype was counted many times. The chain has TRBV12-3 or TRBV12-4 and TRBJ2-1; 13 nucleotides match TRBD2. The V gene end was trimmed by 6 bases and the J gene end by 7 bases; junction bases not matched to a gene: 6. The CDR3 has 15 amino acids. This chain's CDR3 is CASRGTSGAKNEQFF. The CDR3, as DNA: TGTGCCAGCAGGGGGACTAGCGGGGCAAAGAATGAGCAGTTCTTC.

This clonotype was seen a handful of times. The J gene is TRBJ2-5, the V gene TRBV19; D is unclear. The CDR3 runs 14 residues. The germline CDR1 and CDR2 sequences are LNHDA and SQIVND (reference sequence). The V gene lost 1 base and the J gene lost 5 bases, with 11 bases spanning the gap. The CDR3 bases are TGTGCCAGTAGTATAGCAGGCCTGTGGGAGACCCAGTACTTC. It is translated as CASSIAGLWETQYF.

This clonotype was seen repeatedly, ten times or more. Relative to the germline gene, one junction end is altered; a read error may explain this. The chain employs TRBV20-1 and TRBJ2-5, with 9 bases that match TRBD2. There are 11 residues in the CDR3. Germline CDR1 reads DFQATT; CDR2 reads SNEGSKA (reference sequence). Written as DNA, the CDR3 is TGCAGTACTAGCGGGCAAGAGACCCAGTACTTC. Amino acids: CSTSGQETQYF.

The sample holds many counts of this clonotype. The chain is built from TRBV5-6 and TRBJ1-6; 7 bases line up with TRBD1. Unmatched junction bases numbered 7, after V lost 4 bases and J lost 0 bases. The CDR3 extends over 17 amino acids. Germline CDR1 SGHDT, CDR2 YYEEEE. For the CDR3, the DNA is TGTGCCAGCAGCCTAGGACAGGCTAGCTCCTATAATTCACCCCTCCACTTT. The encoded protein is CASSLGQASSYNSPLHF.

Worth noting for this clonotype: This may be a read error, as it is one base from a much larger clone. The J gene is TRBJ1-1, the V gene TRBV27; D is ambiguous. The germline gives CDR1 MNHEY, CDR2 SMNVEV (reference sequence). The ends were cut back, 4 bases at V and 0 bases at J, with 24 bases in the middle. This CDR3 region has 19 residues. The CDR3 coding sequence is TGTGCCAGCAGTTCCCAGACCCCGGGGAGGTGGCGGCTGAACACTGAAGCTTTCTTT. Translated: CASSSQTPGRWRLNTEAFF.

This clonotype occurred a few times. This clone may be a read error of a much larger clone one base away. The CDR3 reads CASSGVGSSGRATDTQYF. The CDR3 bases are TGTGCCAGCAGTGGCGTCGGTTCTAGCGGGAGGGCAACAGATACGCAGTATTTT. The chain joins TRBV2 to TRBJ2-3; TRBD2 aligns across 12 bases. Per germline, CDR1 SNHLY and CDR2 FYNNEI. The ends lost 4 bases at V and 3 bases at J; junction bases unmatched: 11. This CDR3 has 18 amino acids.

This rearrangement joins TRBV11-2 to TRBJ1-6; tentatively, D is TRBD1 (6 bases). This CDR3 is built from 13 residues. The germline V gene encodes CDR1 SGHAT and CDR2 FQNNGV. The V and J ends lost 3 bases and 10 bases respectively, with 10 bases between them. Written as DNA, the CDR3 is TGTGCCAGCAGCTTGGGGGGGCGGTCACCCCTCCACTTT. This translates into CASSLGGRSPLHF. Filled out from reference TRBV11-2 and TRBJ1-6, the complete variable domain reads EAGVAQSPRYKIIEKRQSVAFWCNPISGHATLYWYQQILGQGPKLLIQFQNNGVVDDSQLPKDRFSAERLKGVDSTLKIQPAKLEDSAVYLCASSLGGRSPLHFGNGTRLTVT.

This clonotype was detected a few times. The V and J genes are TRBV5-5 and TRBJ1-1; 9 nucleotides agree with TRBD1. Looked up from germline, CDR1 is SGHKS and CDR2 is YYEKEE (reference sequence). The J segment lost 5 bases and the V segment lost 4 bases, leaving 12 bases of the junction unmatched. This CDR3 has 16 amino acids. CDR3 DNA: TGTGCCAGCAGCGCGGCCGGGACAGGGTTTGTGACTGAAGCTTTCTTT. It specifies CASSAAGTGFVTEAFF.

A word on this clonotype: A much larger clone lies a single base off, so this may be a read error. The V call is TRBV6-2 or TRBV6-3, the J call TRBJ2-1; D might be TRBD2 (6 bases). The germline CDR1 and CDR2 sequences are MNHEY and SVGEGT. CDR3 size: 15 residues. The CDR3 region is CTSSYGGTSYNEQFF. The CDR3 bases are TGTACCAGCAGTTACGGTGGGACTTCCTACAATGAGCAGTTCTTC.

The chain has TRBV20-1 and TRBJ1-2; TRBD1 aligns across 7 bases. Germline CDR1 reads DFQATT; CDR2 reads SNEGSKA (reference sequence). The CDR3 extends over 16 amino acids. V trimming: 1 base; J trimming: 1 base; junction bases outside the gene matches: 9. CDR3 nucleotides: TGCAGTGCTAGAGCTAAGACAGGGCCCCTTAACTATGGCTACACCTTC. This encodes CSARAKTGPLNYGYTF.

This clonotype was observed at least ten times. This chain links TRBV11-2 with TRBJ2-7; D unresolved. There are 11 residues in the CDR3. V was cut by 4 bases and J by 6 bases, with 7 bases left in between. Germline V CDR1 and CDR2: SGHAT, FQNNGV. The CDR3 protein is CASSSGFEQYF. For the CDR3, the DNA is TGTGCCAGCAGCTCAGGTTTCGAGCAGTACTTC.

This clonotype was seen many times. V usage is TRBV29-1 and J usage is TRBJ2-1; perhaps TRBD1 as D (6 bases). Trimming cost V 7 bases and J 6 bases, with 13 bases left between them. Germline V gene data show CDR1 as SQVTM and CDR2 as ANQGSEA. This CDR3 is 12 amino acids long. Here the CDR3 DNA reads TGCAGCGCTTCAGGGGTGGGCAATGAGCAGTTCTTC. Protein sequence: CSASGVGNEQFF.

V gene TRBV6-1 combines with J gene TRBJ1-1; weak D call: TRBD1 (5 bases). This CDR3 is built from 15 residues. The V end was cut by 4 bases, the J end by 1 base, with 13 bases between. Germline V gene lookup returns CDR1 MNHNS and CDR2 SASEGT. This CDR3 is CASSVGRRGNTEAFF. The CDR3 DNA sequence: TGTGCCAGCAGTGTGGGACGTCGGGGGAACACTGAAGCTTTCTTT.

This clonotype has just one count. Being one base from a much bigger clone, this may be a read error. In DNA, the CDR3 is TGTGTCAGCAGTTTATACGGTAGCGGGAGATCTTACGAGCAGTACTTC. It encodes CVSSLYGSGRSYEQYF. The chain combines TRBV12-3 or TRBV12-4 with TRBJ2-7; the match to TRBD2 covers 9 bases. The CDR3 extends over 16 amino acids.

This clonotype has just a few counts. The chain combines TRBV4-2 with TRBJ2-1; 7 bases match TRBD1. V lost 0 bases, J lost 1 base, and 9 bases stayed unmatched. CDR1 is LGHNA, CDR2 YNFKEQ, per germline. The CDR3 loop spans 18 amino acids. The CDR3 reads CASSQDRGLLLSYNEQFF. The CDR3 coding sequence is TGTGCCAGCAGCCAAGACAGGGGGTTGCTTCTGTCCTACAATGAGCAGTTCTTC.

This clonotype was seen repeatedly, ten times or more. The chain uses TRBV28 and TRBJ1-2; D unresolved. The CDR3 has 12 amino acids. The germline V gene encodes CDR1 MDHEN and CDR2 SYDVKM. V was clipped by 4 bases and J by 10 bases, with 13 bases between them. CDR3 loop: CASSSGTLYYTF. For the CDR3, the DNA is TGTGCCAGCAGTTCAGGAACGTTGTACTACACCTTC.

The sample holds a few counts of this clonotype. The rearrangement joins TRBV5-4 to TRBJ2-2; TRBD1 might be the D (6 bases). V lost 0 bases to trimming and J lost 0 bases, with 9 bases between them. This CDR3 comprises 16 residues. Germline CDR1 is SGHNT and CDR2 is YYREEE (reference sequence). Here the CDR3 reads CASSLGGGPNTGELFF. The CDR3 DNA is TGTGCCAGCAGCTTGGGAGGGGGTCCGAACACCGGGGAGCTGTTTTTT.

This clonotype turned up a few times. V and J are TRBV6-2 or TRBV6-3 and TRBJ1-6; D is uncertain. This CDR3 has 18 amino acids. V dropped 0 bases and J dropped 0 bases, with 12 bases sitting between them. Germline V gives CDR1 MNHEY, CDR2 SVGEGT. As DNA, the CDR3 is TGTGCCAGCAGTTACTCGGTTCGCGGAAGCTCCTATAATTCACCCCTCCACTTT. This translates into CASSYSVRGSSYNSPLHF.

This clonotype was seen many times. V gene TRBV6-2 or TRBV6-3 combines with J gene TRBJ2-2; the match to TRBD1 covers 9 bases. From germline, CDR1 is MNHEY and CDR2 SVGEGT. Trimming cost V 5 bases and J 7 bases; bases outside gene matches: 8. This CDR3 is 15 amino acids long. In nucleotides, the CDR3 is TGTGCCAGCAGTAACCACAGGGGGCGCCTCGGGGAGCTGTTTTTT. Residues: CASSNHRGRLGELFF.